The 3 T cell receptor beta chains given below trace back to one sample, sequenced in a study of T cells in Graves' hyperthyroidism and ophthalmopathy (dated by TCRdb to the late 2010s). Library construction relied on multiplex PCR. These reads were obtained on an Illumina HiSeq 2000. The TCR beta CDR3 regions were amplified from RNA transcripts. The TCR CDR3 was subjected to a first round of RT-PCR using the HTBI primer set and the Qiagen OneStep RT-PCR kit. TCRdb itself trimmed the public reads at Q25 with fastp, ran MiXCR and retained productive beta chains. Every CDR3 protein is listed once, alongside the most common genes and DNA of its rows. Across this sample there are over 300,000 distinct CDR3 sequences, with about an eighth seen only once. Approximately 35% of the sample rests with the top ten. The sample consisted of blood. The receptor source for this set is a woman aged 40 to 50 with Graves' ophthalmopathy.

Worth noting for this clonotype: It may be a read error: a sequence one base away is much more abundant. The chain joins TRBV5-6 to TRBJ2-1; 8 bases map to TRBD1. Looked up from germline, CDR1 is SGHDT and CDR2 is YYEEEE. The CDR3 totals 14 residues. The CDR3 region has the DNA TGTACCAGCAGCCCGGGACAGGAGTACAATGAGCAGTTCTTC. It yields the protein CTSSPGQEYNEQFF.

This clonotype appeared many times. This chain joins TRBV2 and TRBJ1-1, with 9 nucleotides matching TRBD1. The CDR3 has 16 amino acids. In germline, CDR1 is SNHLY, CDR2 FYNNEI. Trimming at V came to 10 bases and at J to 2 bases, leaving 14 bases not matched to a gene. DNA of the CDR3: TGTGCCATCCATCGTAACCCGGGACAGGGTAACACTGAAGCTTTCTTT. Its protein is CAIHRNPGQGNTEAFF.

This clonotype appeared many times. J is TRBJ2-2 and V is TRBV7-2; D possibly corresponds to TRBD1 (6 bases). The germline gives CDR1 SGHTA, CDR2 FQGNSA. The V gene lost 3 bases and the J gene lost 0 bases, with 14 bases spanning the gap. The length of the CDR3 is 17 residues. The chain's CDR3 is CASSFFPDSPNTGELFF. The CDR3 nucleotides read TGTGCCAGCAGCTTTTTCCCGGACAGTCCGAACACCGGGGAGCTGTTTTTT.